This passage covers 14 T cell receptor beta chains from one sample sequenced in a study of CD8 T cells in ankylosing spondylitis (dated by TCRdb to about 2017). The method behind the library was 5' RACE. Sequenced using an Illumina HiSeq 2500. TCRdb itself trimmed the public reads at Q25 with fastp, ran MiXCR and retained productive beta chains. Rows are unified per CDR3 protein, each entry keeping the most common DNA and genes. The table for this sample lists roughly 250,000 distinct CDR3 sequences; around 7.8% of them were counted only once. The ten largest clones capture nearly 7% of the sample. Sequenced input: blood, either unsorted or a sorted T cell fraction (not recorded which). These receptors originate from a male donor with ankylosing spondylitis or in good health (not recorded which).

This clonotype came up a few times. V is TRBV5-1 and J is TRBJ2-7, with 7 bases identical to TRBD2. The germline V gene encodes CDR1 SGHRS and CDR2 YFSETQ. Trimming cost V 4 bases and J 2 bases; bases outside gene matches: 9. CDR3 length: 15 residues. The CDR3 DNA reads TGCGCCAGCAGCGGGCGCGGGAGTCAGACCTACGAGCAGTACTTC. It codes for CASSGRGSQTYEQYF.

The sample holds many counts of this clonotype. V gene TRBV21-1 combines with J gene TRBJ2-7; the table's D call, TRBD1, was not checked against the DNA. TRBV21-1 is a pseudogene locus. There are 17 residues in the CDR3. This CDR3 is CASSMGVWGQRVHEQYF. The CDR3 bases are TGTGCCAGCAGCATGGGAGTATGGGGACAGAGAGTACACGAGCAGTACTTC.

V and J are TRBV5-4 and TRBJ2-1; D remains unclear. CDR3 length: 15 amino acids. V shed 2 bases and J shed 2 bases, with 11 bases lying between them. CDR1 SGHNT and CDR2 YYREEE come from the germline V gene (reference sequence). CDR3 in DNA: TGTGCCAGCAGCTTATCTAATCAGCCCTACAATGAGCAGTTCTTC. This encodes CASSLSNQPYNEQFF.

There are many counts of this clonotype. The chain uses TRBV29-1 and TRBJ1-4, with 9 bases aligning to TRBD1. The CDR3 is made up of 14 amino acids. J was trimmed by 4 bases and V by 4 bases; bases with no gene match: 4. Germline loops: CDR1 SQVTM, CDR2 ANQGSEA. The CDR3 DNA reads TGCAGCGTTGGGGGGACAGGGAGTAATGAAAAACTGTTTTTT. It translates to CSVGGTGSNEKLFF.

The chain combines TRBV6-2 or TRBV6-3 with TRBJ1-6; 7 bases align to TRBD1. Germline assignment: CDR1 MNHEY and CDR2 SVGEGT. This CDR3 comprises 14 residues. The V segment lost 7 bases and the J segment 8 bases; nucleotides outside the gene matches: 8. This chain's CDR3 is CASTSTGTDSPLHF. CDR3 DNA: TGTGCCAGCACTTCGACAGGGACGGATTCACCCCTCCACTTT.

This clonotype has ten or more counts. The chain has TRBV5-1 and TRBJ2-1; 8 bases agree with TRBD2. The CDR3 is 17 amino acids. J gave up 9 bases and V 2 bases, and 16 bases lay outside the gene matches. Germline CDR1 and CDR2: SGHRS and YFSETQ. The CDR3 sequence is CASSFTSGGVLVGEQFF. CDR3 DNA sequence: TGCGCCAGCAGCTTCACTAGCGGAGGGGTATTGGTGGGTGAGCAGTTCTTC.

This clonotype was counted many times. J is TRBJ1-4 and V is TRBV4-2, with D tentatively TRBD1 (5 bases). The CDR3 covers 17 residues. V lost 0 bases, J lost 2 bases, and 13 bases lay in between. Germline V CDR1 and CDR2: LGHNA, YNFKEQ. CDR3 DNA sequence: TGTGCCAGCAGCCAAGATCCAGGGCCCGGGACTAATGAAAAACTGTTTTTT. This codes for CASSQDPGPGTNEKLFF.

Many counts were recorded for this clonotype. CDR3 amino acids: CASSLVSLTYEQYF. In nucleotides, the CDR3 is TGTGCCAGCAGCTTGGTTTCGCTTACTTACGAGCAGTACTTC. The gene calls are TRBV5-6 and TRBJ2-7; D is unclear. Germline CDR1 reads SGHDT; CDR2 reads YYEEEE. The CDR3 extends over 14 amino acids. V was pared by 0 bases and J by 4 bases, with 11 bases between.

A few counts support this clonotype. The chain couples TRBV4-3 to TRBJ2-7, with D perhaps matching TRBD2 (5 bases). CDR3 size: 15 residues. With 1 base removed from V and 1 base from J, the gap between germline ends came to 11 bases. Germline CDR1 and CDR2: LGHNA and YSLEER. The CDR3 sequence: CASSQATDSSYEQYF. Written as DNA, the CDR3 is TGCGCCAGCAGCCAAGCAACGGACTCGTCCTACGAGCAGTACTTC.

This clonotype was counted at least ten times. The rearrangement uses TRBV19 and TRBJ1-4; 8 bases line up with TRBD1. The CDR3 contains 15 residues. The germline V gene encodes CDR1 LNHDA and CDR2 SQIVND (reference sequence). The junction had 14 bases not matched to a gene; V was cut back by 9 bases and J by 8 bases. For the CDR3, the DNA is TGTGCCAGCTTGAGGACAGGGTTGATGGAAGAAAAACTGTTTTTT. Its protein is CASLRTGLMEEKLFF.

Here the CDR3 DNA reads TGTGCCAGCAGCTTGGGGGGACAGGTCCCCCCTCCTACGCAGTATTTT. Encoded protein: CASSLGGQVPPPTQYF. This rearrangement joins TRBV5-4 to TRBJ2-3; TRBD1 matches at 8 bases. The CDR3 is made up of 16 amino acids. Trimming removed 0 bases from V and 8 bases from J; junction bases left unmatched: 11. Germline V CDR1 and CDR2: SGHNT, YYREEE (reference sequence).

This clonotype was found many times. The chain has TRBV7-2 and TRBJ1-2, with D possibly TRBD1 on 5 matching bases. Trimming removed 5 bases at V and 3 bases at J, with 16 bases between. In germline, CDR1 is SGHTA, CDR2 FQGNSA. The CDR3 is made up of 15 amino acids. CDR3 amino acids: CASSINSAGYYGYTF. CDR3 nucleotide sequence: TGTGCCAGCAGCATTAACTCCGCAGGGTACTATGGCTACACCTTC.

This clonotype was detected ten times or more. The chain couples TRBV27 to TRBJ2-5; 8 nucleotides align to TRBD2. The V gene end was trimmed by 1 base and the J gene end by 4 bases; junction bases not matched to a gene: 8. The germline V gene has CDR1 MNHEY and CDR2 SMNVEV (reference sequence). This CDR3 spans 16 amino acids. As DNA, the CDR3 is TGTGCCAGCAGTTTATGGGCGAGCGGGAGTGCAGAGACCCAGTACTTC. Its protein is CASSLWASGSAETQYF.

The sample holds many counts of this clonotype. This chain joins TRBV20-1 and TRBJ1-2; 7 nucleotides match TRBD1. Per germline, CDR1 DFQATT and CDR2 SNEGSKA (reference sequence). This CDR3 is 13 amino acids long. CDR3 DNA sequence: TGCAGGCTGGGGACAGAATCTTCGTTGGGCTACACCTTC. It encodes CRLGTESSLGYTF.